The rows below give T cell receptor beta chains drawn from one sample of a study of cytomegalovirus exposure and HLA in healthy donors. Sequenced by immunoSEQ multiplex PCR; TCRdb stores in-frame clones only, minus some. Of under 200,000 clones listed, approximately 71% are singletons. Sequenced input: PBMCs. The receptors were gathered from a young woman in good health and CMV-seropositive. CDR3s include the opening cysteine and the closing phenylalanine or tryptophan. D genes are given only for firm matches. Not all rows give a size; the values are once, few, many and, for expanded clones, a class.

DNA: TGTGCCAGCAGCGTAGGGCCTAGCGGGGACCATGAGCAGTTCTTC
CDR3: CASSVGPSGDHEQFF
J: TRBJ2-1
D: TRBD2
V: TRBV9
size: NA

DNA: TGTGCCAGCAGTTACTCGATTAGTTACGAGCAGTACTTC
CDR3: CASSYSISYEQYF
J: TRBJ2-7
D: NA
V: TRBV6-5
size: NA

DNA: TGTGCCAGCGGACAGGAGTTGAACACTGAAGCTTTCTTT
CDR3: CASGQELNTEAFF
J: TRBJ1-1
D: TRBD1
V: TRBV2
size: few

DNA: TGTGCCAGCAGTGTCGGAAGCCCAAGACTCTACGAGCAGTACTTC
CDR3: CASSVGSPRLYEQYF
J: TRBJ2-7
D: NA
V: TRBV27
size: NA

DNA: TGTGCCAGCAGCTTAGTCCGGGACAGGGTGGATCAGCCCCAGCATTTT
CDR3: CASSLVRDRVDQPQHF
J: TRBJ1-5
D: TRBD1
V: TRBV7-8
size: NA

DNA: TGTGTCAGCAGCCAAAATAGGGGAGAGACCCAGTACTTC
CDR3: CVSSQNRGETQYF
J: TRBJ2-5
D: NA
V: TRBV4-2
size: NA

DNA: TGTGCCAGCAGTTTCGATAGACAGCTTAACATTCAGTACTTC
CDR3: CASSFDRQLNIQYF
J: TRBJ2-4
D: NA
V: TRBV28
size: NA

DNA: TGTGCCAGCAGCCCCGCCACCTCTACGGGGGAGACCCAGTACTTC
CDR3: CASSPATSTGETQYF
J: TRBJ2-5
D: NA
V: TRBV7-9
size: NA

DNA: TGCGCCAGCAGCTCCCTAGCGGCCTCCTACGAGCAGTACTTC
CDR3: CASSSLAASYEQYF
J: TRBJ2-7
D: TRBD2
V: TRBV5-1
size: few

DNA: TGCGCCAGCAGCTTGACTAGCGGGAGTTCCATCGGCGAGCAGTACTTC
CDR3: CASSLTSGSSIGEQYF
J: TRBJ2-7
D: TRBD2
V: TRBV5-1
size: few

DNA: TGTGCCAGCAGCCGTACCGACAGATATCAGCCCCAGCATTTT
CDR3: CASSRTDRYQPQHF
J: TRBJ1-5
D: NA
V: TRBV7-9
size: NA

DNA: TGTGCCAGCAGCCCTCGTACTGGCAATCAGCCCCAGCATTTT
CDR3: CASSPRTGNQPQHF
J: TRBJ1-5
D: NA
V: TRBV7-2
size: NA

DNA: TGTGCCACCAAAAGACGGGGTACCGATACGCAGTATTTT
CDR3: CATKRRGTDTQYF
J: TRBJ2-3
D: NA
V: TRBV7-2
size: NA

DNA: TGCGCCAGCAGCCCGACAGGCTTCTCCGTCTACGAGCAGTACTTC
CDR3: CASSPTGFSVYEQYF
J: TRBJ2-7
D: NA
V: TRBV5-1
size: NA

DNA: TGTGCCAGTAGTATATCGACAGGGGGATTTAGTCAGCCCCAGCATTTT
CDR3: CASSISTGGFSQPQHF
J: TRBJ1-5
D: TRBD1
V: TRBV19
size: NA

DNA: TGTGCCAGTAGTATTTTGGGACAGGGGGGAGAGACCCAGTACTTC
CDR3: CASSILGQGGETQYF
J: TRBJ2-5
D: TRBD1
V: TRBV19
size: NA

DNA: TGTGCCAGCAGCTTGGGAGGGGGTACCTACGAGCAGTACTTC
CDR3: CASSLGGGTYEQYF
J: TRBJ2-7
D: NA
V: TRBV5-4
size: NA

DNA: TGTGCCAGCAGTTACTCGCAGGGGGCGGAGACTGAAGCTTTCTTT
CDR3: CASSYSQGAETEAFF
J: TRBJ1-1
D: TRBD1
V: TRBV6-5
size: NA

DNA: TGTGCCAGCAGTGCAAACAGGGCCGAGCAGTACTTC
CDR3: CASSANRAEQYF
J: TRBJ2-7
D: NA
V: TRBV28
size: NA

DNA: TGTGCCAGCACTGGGAGGGACTTCGTAGGAGATACGCAGTATTTT
CDR3: CASTGRDFVGDTQYF
J: TRBJ2-3
D: TRBD2
V: TRBV2
size: NA

DNA: TGTGCCAGCAGCTCCCGGGACACTTCCTACGAGCAGTACTTC
CDR3: CASSSRDTSYEQYF
J: TRBJ2-7
D: NA
V: TRBV7-6
size: NA

DNA: TGCGCCAGCAGCGCCCAGGGTTACGAGCAGTTCTTC
CDR3: CASSAQGYEQFF
J: TRBJ2-1
D: NA
V: TRBV5-1
size: NA

DNA: TGTGCCAGCAGCTCGGACTCCTACCAAGAGACCCAGTACTTC
CDR3: CASSSDSYQETQYF
J: TRBJ2-5
D: NA
V: TRBV7-9
size: NA

DNA: TGTGCCAGCAGCCAATCGACTGTTTACAATGAGCAGTTCTTC
CDR3: CASSQSTVYNEQFF
J: TRBJ2-1
D: NA
V: TRBV5-6
size: NA

DNA: TGTGCCAGCAGCCGAGGAGAGATACTATATAATTCACCCCTCCACTTT
CDR3: CASSRGEILYNSPLHF
J: TRBJ1-6
D: NA
V: TRBV27
size: NA

DNA: TGTGCTAGTGGTGAAATGAACAGGGGTGATCCCTGGAACACTGAAGCTTTCTTT
CDR3: CASGEMNRGDPWNTEAFF
J: TRBJ1-1
D: TRBD1
V: TRBV12-5
size: NA

DNA: TGTGCCATCAGTGACCTCTCGGACAGGGCTGGAAACACCATATATTTT
CDR3: CAISDLSDRAGNTIYF
J: TRBJ1-3
D: TRBD1
V: TRBV10-3
size: NA

DNA: TGTGCCAGCAGACCCCCAGGGACAGGGTCCTACGAGCAGTACTTC
CDR3: CASRPPGTGSYEQYF
J: TRBJ2-7
D: TRBD1
V: TRBV27
size: NA

DNA: TGTGCCAGCAGCATGGATGTCGGGACAGGGGATGGCTACACCTTC
CDR3: CASSMDVGTGDGYTF
J: TRBJ1-2
D: NA
V: TRBV21-1
size: NA

DNA: TGTGCCACCAGCAGAGATTCACCGGGGGAGGCGGGTCGCACCGGGGAGCTGTTTTTT
CDR3: CATSRDSPGEAGRTGELFF
J: TRBJ2-2
D: NA
V: TRBV15
size: NA

DNA: TGTGCCAGCAGCGTAGGGACAGGGCGCAATCAGCCCCAGCATTTT
CDR3: CASSVGTGRNQPQHF
J: TRBJ1-5
D: TRBD1
V: TRBV9
size: few

DNA: TGTGCCTGGGGGGACGGGAGGGACACTGAAGCTTTCTTT
CDR3: CAWGDGRDTEAFF
J: TRBJ1-1
D: NA
V: TRBV30
size: NA

DNA: TGCGCCAGCAGTGAGTCGGCGGGGCAAGAGACCCAGTACTTC
CDR3: CASSESAGQETQYF
J: TRBJ2-5
D: NA
V: TRBV10-1
size: few

DNA: TGTGCCAGCAGCTTGGTAGCCAGCTCGTCTGAAGCTTTCTTT
CDR3: CASSLVASSSEAFF
J: TRBJ1-1
D: NA
V: TRBV5-6
size: NA

DNA: TGCGCATCCCGGCTGGGGGGTGGAGGCACTGAAGCTTTCTTT
CDR3: CASRLGGGGTEAFF
J: TRBJ1-1
D: NA
V: TRBV29-1
size: NA

DNA: TGTGCCAGCAGCTTACGCCAGGGCCTGAACACTGAAGCTTTCTTT
CDR3: CASSLRQGLNTEAFF
J: TRBJ1-1
D: NA
V: TRBV7-8
size: NA

DNA: TGTGCCAGCAGCTTTTGGTGGGACAGCGTCAATCAGCCCCAGCATTTT
CDR3: CASSFWWDSVNQPQHF
J: TRBJ1-5
D: TRBD1
V: TRBV5-6
size: NA

DNA: TGCGCCAGCTGTTTCGATTTGTTTCCCTTTCGGAGTTGCAATCAGCCCCAGCATTTT
CDR3: CASCFDLFPFRSCNQPQHF
J: TRBJ1-5
D: NA
V: TRBV5-1
size: once

DNA: TGCGCCAGCAGCTTACTAGCGGGAAGGGCCGAGCAGTACTTC
CDR3: CASSLLAGRAEQYF
J: TRBJ2-7
D: TRBD2
V: TRBV5-1
size: NA

DNA: TGCAGCGTTGAAGCCACGGGGTCAGCTTTCTTT
CDR3: CSVEATGSAFF
J: TRBJ1-1
D: NA
V: TRBV29-1
size: NA

DNA: TGTGCCAGCAGCTTGGGACAGGTACCCTACGAGCAGTACTTC
CDR3: CASSLGQVPYEQYF
J: TRBJ2-7
D: NA
V: TRBV5-6
size: NA

DNA: TGTGCCAGCGGCTCCGCTTACAATCAGCCCCAGCATTTT
CDR3: CASGSAYNQPQHF
J: TRBJ1-5
D: NA
V: TRBV27
size: NA

DNA: TGTGCCAGCAGTCAGGGGGCGGGAAAACTGTTTTTT
CDR3: CASSQGAGKLFF
J: TRBJ1-4
D: TRBD1
V: TRBV6-1
size: NA

DNA: TGTGCTAGCAGCTCCGGACTAGCGTGGGGAGAGACCCAGTACTTC
CDR3: CASSSGLAWGETQYF
J: TRBJ2-5
D: TRBD2
V: TRBV7-7
size: NA

DNA: TGTGCCAGTAGACAGGGGATGGAGACCCAGTACTTC
CDR3: CASRQGMETQYF
J: TRBJ2-5
D: TRBD1
V: TRBV19
size: NA

DNA: TGTGCCACCAGCAGAGATAACGAGGGCCCGGCGAGCTATGGCTACACCTTC
CDR3: CATSRDNEGPASYGYTF
J: TRBJ1-2
D: NA
V: TRBV15
size: NA

DNA: TGTGCCAGCAGCACCCCCTCGACAGGGGTATTCTATGGCTACACCTTC
CDR3: CASSTPSTGVFYGYTF
J: TRBJ1-2
D: TRBD1
V: TRBV7-8
size: NA

DNA: TGTGCCAGTAGTTACAGAACGGGACAGGGTTCTGAAGCTTTCTTT
CDR3: CASSYRTGQGSEAFF
J: TRBJ1-1
D: TRBD1
V: TRBV19
size: NA

DNA: TGTGCCAGCTCACCACAGGGGCCGAACACTGAAGCTTTCTTT
CDR3: CASSPQGPNTEAFF
J: TRBJ1-1
D: NA
V: TRBV18
size: NA

DNA: TGTGCCAGCAGCGCGAGACTAGCGGGAGATCATGATGAGCAGTTCTTC
CDR3: CASSARLAGDHDEQFF
J: TRBJ2-1
D: TRBD2
V: TRBV7-9
size: NA

DNA: TGCGCCAGCAGCAGCCAATTTCAGGGGAGTCGGGGCTACACCTTC
CDR3: CASSSQFQGSRGYTF
J: TRBJ1-2
D: NA
V: TRBV4-1
size: NA

DNA: TGTGCCAGCAGTGAGGGACAGGGAGTTTCTCAGCCCCAGCATTTT
CDR3: CASSEGQGVSQPQHF
J: TRBJ1-5
D: TRBD1
V: TRBV6-1
size: NA